This T cell receptor (beta chain) originates from a study of T-cell reconstitution after alpha-beta-depleted transplantation in children (dated by TCRdb to about 2016). At the level of the whole study: Using TCR repertoire profiling, the study quantitatively followed how T-cell immune reconstitution unfolded in children after TCRalphabeta/CD19-depleted allogeneic hematopoietic cell transplantation.

The sample's treatment or condition label, decoded: allogeneic hematopoietic cell transplantation with graft depleted of TCRalphabeta T cells and CD19 B cells. TCRalphabeta/CD19-depleted allogeneic hematopoietic cell grafts were given to the transplant recipients, all of whom were children. Via the germline V gene, CDR1 is SGHVS and CDR2 FNYEAQ. V is cut by 5 bases and J by 6 bases, and the space between the germline ends is 10 bases. The CDR3 spans 12 residues, from the cysteine through the phenylalanine. The retained sequence is limited to the CDR3, 36 bases, with the frame set at the first base. Findings and caveats that apply to the study as a whole: The apparently early alphabetaT-cell count recovery about two months after transplant was reportedly dependent on only several hundred rapidly expanded clones derived from non-depleted graft cells. The high TCRbeta diversity at day 60 in some patients was ascribed to recipient T cells and intrathymic progenitors that had survived conditioning. Over subsequent months, a decline in hyperexpanded clone frequencies was noted, and after one year, T-cell counts and TCRbeta diversity were mostly ascribed to newly produced T cells.

The library was generated by PCR. Sequenced on an Illumina HiSeq 2500. TCR libraries were prepared with molecular barcoding, using unique molecular identifiers to normalize TCRbeta repertoire quantification. The raw public data were reprocessed by TCRdb itself: fastp quality trimming at Q25, MiXCR clonotype calling, in-frame beta chains only. Identical CDR3 protein sequences are pooled into one entry, listed with their most common genes and DNA. The sample table records 250,000 to 400,000 distinct CDR3 sequences; 23% of these occur just once. The ten largest make up about 10% of the sample. A few counts support this clonotype. Its antigen remains undetermined. No much larger clone exists at a distance of one base, and base qualities are not known.

Recombination connected TRBV7-6 to TRBJ1-2; a tentative D call is TRBD1 (5 bases match). This receptor was taken from a male patient between 5 and 17 years old who had a stem cell transplant for acute lymphoblastic leukemia, so the T cells may come from the graft donor. The source material was PBMCs, mostly from graft donor cells, sampled 180 days after TCRalphabeta/CD19-depleted stem cell transplant. The nucleotide sequence is given as TGTGCCAGCAGCCAAATGGACAATGGCTACACCTTC. This is translated as CASSQMDNGYTF.